This TCR beta chain comes out of a study of T cells in severe cutaneous drug reactions. Germline V gives CDR1 DFQATT, CDR2 SNEGSKA (reference sequence). This CDR3 has 14 residues. TCR subtype-specific primers in iRepertoire multiplex PCR prepared libraries for bulk and single-cell sequencing. TCRdb reprocessed the multiplex PCR reads; each CDR3 protein has one entry and no DNA is given. This repertoire includes 1,500 to 2,000 distinct CDR3 sequences. The donors had carbamazepine-induced Stevens-Johnson syndrome or toxic epidermal necrolysis. The rearrangement uses TRBV20-1 and TRBJ2-7; TCRdb proposes TRBD1, but this gene call is untestable without DNA. Sequenced material: PBMCs. This TCR was sampled from a human donor with Stevens-Johnson syndrome, a severe cutaneous drug reaction. The CDR3 is CSARTLTGIYEQYF.